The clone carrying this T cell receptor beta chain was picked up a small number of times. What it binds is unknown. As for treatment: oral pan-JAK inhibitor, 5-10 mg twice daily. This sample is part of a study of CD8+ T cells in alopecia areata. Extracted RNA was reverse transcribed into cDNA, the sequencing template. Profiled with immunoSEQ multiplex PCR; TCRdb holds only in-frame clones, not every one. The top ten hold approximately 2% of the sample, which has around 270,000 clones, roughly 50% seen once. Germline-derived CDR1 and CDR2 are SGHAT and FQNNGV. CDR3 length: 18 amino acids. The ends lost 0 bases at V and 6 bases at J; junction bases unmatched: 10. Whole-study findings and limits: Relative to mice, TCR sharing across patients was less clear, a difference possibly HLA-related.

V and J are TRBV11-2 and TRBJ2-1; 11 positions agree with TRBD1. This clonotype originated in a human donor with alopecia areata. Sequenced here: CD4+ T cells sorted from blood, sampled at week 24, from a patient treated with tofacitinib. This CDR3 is CASSLEYGGQGASNEQFF. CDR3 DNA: TGTGCCAGCAGCTTAGAGTACGGCGGACAGGGGGCATCCAATGAGCAGTTCTTC.